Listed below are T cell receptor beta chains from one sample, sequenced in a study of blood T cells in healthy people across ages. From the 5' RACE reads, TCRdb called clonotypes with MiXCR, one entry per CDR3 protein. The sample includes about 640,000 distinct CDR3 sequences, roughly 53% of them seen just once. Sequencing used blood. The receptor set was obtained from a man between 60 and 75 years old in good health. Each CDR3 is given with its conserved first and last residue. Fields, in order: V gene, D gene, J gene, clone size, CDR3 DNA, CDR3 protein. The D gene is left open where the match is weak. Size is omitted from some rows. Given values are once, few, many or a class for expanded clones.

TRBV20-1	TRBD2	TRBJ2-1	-	TGCAGTGCAGTGACTAGCGGGGGGGCGAATGAGCAGTTCTTC	CSAVTSGGANEQFF
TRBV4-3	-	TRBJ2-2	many	TGCGCCAGCAGCCAAGAGGACGGTAACACCGGGGAGCTGTTTTTT	CASSQEDGNTGELFF
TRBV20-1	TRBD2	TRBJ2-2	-	TGCAGTGCTAGATCCCTCCTTAGCGGGGGGGCTGGGGAGCTGTTTTTT	CSARSLLSGGAGELFF
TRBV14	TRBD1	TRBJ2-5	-	TGTGCCAGCAGCCAGGGACAGCCGGTCTCTGGGGAGACCCAGTACTTC	CASSQGQPVSGETQYF
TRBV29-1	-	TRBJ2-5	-	TGCAGCGTTGACAGGGTGGGGGGAGAGACCCAGTACTTC	CSVDRVGGETQYF
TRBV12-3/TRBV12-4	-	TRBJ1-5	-	TGTGCCAGCACCTGGCGGGGGCTCGGGACATCCAATCAGCCCCAGCATTTT	CASTWRGLGTSNQPQHF
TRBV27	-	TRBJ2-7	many	-	CASSSSTHEQYF
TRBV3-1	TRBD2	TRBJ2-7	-	TGTGCCAGCAGCTCGGCTAGCGGGGGATCCGAGCAGTACTTC	CASSSASGGSEQYF
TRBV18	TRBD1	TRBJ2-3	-	TGTGCGACGACCGGACAGGACGGCACAGATACGCAGTATTTT	CATTGQDGTDTQYF
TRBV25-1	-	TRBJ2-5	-	TGTGCCAGCAGTGACCCGGGGGAGACCCAGTACTTC	CASSDPGETQYF
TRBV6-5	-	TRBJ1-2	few	TGTGCCAGCAGTCAATCAGGTCGGGGGTCGGGCTATGGCTACACCTTC	CASSQSGRGSGYGYTF
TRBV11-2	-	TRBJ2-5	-	TGTGCCAGCAGCCCTCTTTCGTACCAAGAGACCCAGTACTTC	CASSPLSYQETQYF
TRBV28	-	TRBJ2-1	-	TGTGCCAGCAGTTTAGGTGGGACGCCGCAGTTCTTC	CASSLGGTPQFF
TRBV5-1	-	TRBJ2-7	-	TGCGCCAGCACCCGGGAGTCCTACAATGAGCAGTACTTC	CASTRESYNEQYF
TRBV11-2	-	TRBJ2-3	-	TGTGCCAGCAGCCCAGCCCCCCCCGATACGCAGTATTTT	CASSPAPPDTQYF
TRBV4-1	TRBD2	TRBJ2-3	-	TGCGCCAGCAGCTCGACTAGCGGAAACACAGATACGCAGTATTTT	CASSSTSGNTDTQYF
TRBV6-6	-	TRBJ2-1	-	TGTGCCAGCAGCCTGACGACAGGCCAAGAGACCCAGTTCTTC	CASSLTTGQETQFF
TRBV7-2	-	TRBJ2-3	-	TGTGCCAGCAGCAACGAGGGACGCGTAGATACGCAGTATTTT	CASSNEGRVDTQYF
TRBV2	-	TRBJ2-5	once	TGTGCCAGTACCCCGGGGCTCGGGAAGACCCAGTACTTC	CASTPGLGKTQYF
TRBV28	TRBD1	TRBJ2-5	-	TGTGCCAGTGACCCCAGGGGGTCTACCGGGGAGACCCAGTACTTC	CASDPRGSTGETQYF
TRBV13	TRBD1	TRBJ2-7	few	TGTGCCAGCAGCTTACGACAGGGGGCCGAGTACTTC	CASSLRQGAEYF
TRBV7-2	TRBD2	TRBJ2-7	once	TGTGCCAGCAGCAAGAGGCGGGGGGGCGATGAGCAGTACTTC	CASSKRRGGDEQYF
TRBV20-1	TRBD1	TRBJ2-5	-	TGCAGTGCTGTCCGGGACAGGGAGAGCGCGCAGTACTTC	CSAVRDRESAQYF
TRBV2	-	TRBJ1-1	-	TGTGCCAGCAGTGACGGGGGCCGGTGGGGAAACACTGAAGCTTTCTTT	CASSDGGRWGNTEAFF
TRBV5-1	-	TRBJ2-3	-	TGCGCCAGCAGCGGACTGGGACACCTCAGCACAGATACGCAGTATTTT	CASSGLGHLSTDTQYF
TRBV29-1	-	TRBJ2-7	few	TGCAGCGTTGAAGCCACCTACGAGCAGTACTTC	CSVEATYEQYF
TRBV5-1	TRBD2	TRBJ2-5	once	TGCGCCAGCAGCTTGGGGGCTAGCGGGGGAGAGACCCAGTACTTC	CASSLGASGGETQYF
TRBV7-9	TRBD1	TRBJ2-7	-	TGTGCCAGCAGCAGCAGACAGGGGAAAAGCTCCTACGAGCAGTACTTC	CASSSRQGKSSYEQYF
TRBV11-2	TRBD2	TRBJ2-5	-	TGTGCCAGCAGCTTAGGGGCAGCGGGGGGGCAAGAGACCCAGTACTTC	CASSLGAAGGQETQYF
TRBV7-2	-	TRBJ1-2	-	TGTGCCAGCAGCCTCCCCAGGGCTTATGGCTACACCTTC	CASSLPRAYGYTF
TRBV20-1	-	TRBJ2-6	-	TGCAGTGCTCGCCGGTCCGCTGGGGCCAACGTCCTGACTTTC	CSARRSAGANVLTF
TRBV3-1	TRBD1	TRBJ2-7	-	TGTGCCAGCAGCCAATGGACAGGGGGCGGGTACGAGCAGTACTTC	CASSQWTGGGYEQYF
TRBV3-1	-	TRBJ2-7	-	TGTGCCAGCAGCCAAGAGATCGGGACCTCCTACGAGCAGTACTTC	CASSQEIGTSYEQYF
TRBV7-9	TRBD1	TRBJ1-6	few	TGTGCCAGCGTTGCGACAGGGTCTTCACCCCTCCACTTT	CASVATGSSPLHF
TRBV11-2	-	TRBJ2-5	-	TGTGCCAGCAGCTTAGGCCCAGGGTTTGTTTTTCGGTACTTC	CASSLGPGFVFRYF
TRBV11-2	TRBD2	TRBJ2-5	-	TGTGCCAGCAGCTCCCAGCGGGGGTCGCAAGAGACCCAGTACTTC	CASSSQRGSQETQYF
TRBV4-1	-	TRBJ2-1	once	TGCGCCAGCAGCCCGGGACGAGCCGGTACAAGGAAGCAGTTCTTC	CASSPGRAGTRKQFF
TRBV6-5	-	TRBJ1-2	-	TGTGCCAGCAGTTACTCGGAGGCTATTAACTATGGCTACACCTTC	CASSYSEAINYGYTF
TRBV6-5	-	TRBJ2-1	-	TGTGCCAGCAGTTGGCCCGGGTCAGGGAGAAATGAGCAGTTCTTC	CASSWPGSGRNEQFF
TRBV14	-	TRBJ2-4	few	TGTGCCAGCAGCCCCTTGACGGGGGCCAAAAACATTCAGTACTTC	CASSPLTGAKNIQYF
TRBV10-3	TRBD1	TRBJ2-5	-	TGTGCCATCGGGGACAGAGAAGAGACCCAGTACTTC	CAIGDREETQYF
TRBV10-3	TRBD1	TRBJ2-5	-	TGTGCCATCAGTGAGAGGACAGGTGGGGAGACCCAGTACTTC	CAISERTGGETQYF
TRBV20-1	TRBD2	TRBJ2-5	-	TGCAGTGCGGAACCGGGACTAGCGGGGGAAGAGACCCAGTACTTC	CSAEPGLAGEETQYF
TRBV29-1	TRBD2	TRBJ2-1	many	TGCAGCGTTGAAAGGACTAGCGACTACAATGAGCAGTTCTTC	CSVERTSDYNEQFF
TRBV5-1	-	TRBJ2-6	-	TGCGCCAGCAGCTTGCAGGGGTCGGCTGGGGCCAACGTCCTGACTTTC	CASSLQGSAGANVLTF
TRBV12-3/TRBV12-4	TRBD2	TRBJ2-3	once	TGTGCCAGCAGTTTATGGTCTAGCGGGGGTCTGGTTACGCAGTATTTT	CASSLWSSGGLVTQYF
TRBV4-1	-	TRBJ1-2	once	TGCGCCAGCAGCCAAGGGTTGATTAACTATGGCTACACCTTC	CASSQGLINYGYTF
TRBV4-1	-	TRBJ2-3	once	TGCGCCAGCAGCCTAGGACGGGTGTTTGGCGCAGATACGCAGTATTTT	CASSLGRVFGADTQYF
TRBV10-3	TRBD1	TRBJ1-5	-	TGTGCCATCAGTGACGCTGACAGGGGAGTTCAGCCCCAGCATTTT	CAISDADRGVQPQHF
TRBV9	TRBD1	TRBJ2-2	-	TGTGCCAGCAGCAAAAACCGGGACAGGCCCCCCACCGGGGAGCTGTTTTTT	CASSKNRDRPPTGELFF
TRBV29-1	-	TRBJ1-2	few	TGCAGCGTACACTTGACAATCTATGGCTACACCTTC	CSVHLTIYGYTF